The sequence of this T cell receptor beta chain was determined in a study of spatial heterogeneity in lung cancer (dated by TCRdb to about 2019). About the study as a whole: Samples were obtained from 72 patients with early-stage, untreated non-small cell lung cancer from the lung TRACERx cohort. Follow-up PBMC samples were sequenced whenever available, and the median time to follow-up was 2 to 3 years after resection. Beta-chain transcripts were consistently detected in greater numbers than alpha-chain transcripts, which likely reflected higher beta-chain transcript abundance. In the raw uncorrected reads, each unique combination of TCR and UMI appeared more than ten times on average. In non-small cell lung cancer, the study quantitatively compared TCR alpha and beta repertoires across several tumor regions, matched nontumor lung, and blood. Nonsynonymous mutation counts, determined by whole-exome sequencing of tumor tissue, were related to TCR repertoire features. Both alpha and beta chains were TCR-sequenced in approximately 200 tumor regions, roughly 70 matched nontumor lung samples and around 54 PBMC samples obtained at surgery. Study-level results and caveats: Ubiquitous expanded tumor TCRs were detected in blood more often at tumor resection than at routine follow-up. Confirming at a functional level the hypothesis that regional TCRs recognize regional mutations was considered to require additional single-cell paired TCR alpha and beta sequencing. Only approximately 13 patients were included in comparisons of baseline and follow-up blood repertoires.

This clonotype came up a few times. This clone's antigen is unknown. No quality values exist for individual bases; no much larger clone is one base distant. Library prep was done by 5' RACE. Sequencing took place on a NextSeq 500. In the TCR library protocol, a unique molecular identifier was attached to each TCR cDNA molecule so that PCR and sequencing errors could be corrected. In the original analysis: TCR identification, UMI-based error correction and CDR3 extraction were all carried out with Decombinator tools. TCRs above a frequency of 2 per 1,000, corresponding to the top 1% of the tumor frequency distribution, were defined as expanded. Renyi diversity was calculated using the R vegan package after each repertoire was subsampled 100 times to 5,000 TCRs. To build CDR3 similarity networks, amino acid triplet string-kernel similarity was used, and CDR3s were connected when their pairwise similarity was above 0.82. The public reads were quality trimmed at Q25 with fastp and then assembled into clones with MiXCR by TCRdb, keeping productive beta chains. Duplicate CDR3 protein sequences are folded into a single record with the most common DNA and genes. The V and J calls shown here were made by TCRdb, not taken from the authors' results. Across this sample there are about 70,000 distinct CDR3 sequences, with 8% to 9% seen only once. The ten largest make up around 1.9% of the sample.

The CDR3 covers 15 residues, taking in both the cysteine and the phenylalanine. Only CDR3 DNA remains: 45 bases, in frame from the first base. V and J are truncated by 5 bases and 0 bases respectively, leaving an intervening sequence of 11 bases. Looking up the germline V gene yields CDR1 KGHSH and CDR2 LQKENI. Read against the paper, the sample's time point label means: blood at routine non-recurrence follow-up after resection. For TCR sequencing, whole RNA was extracted from tumor and nontumor lung tissue, or from cryopreserved PBMC samples, and no cell sorting was done. Only patients for whom sufficient RNA was available from at least two tumor regions were selected for TCR sequencing.

This material consisted of PBMCs, taken at follow-up. The TCR originated in a female donor with early-stage non-small cell lung cancer. The V gene is TRBV18 and the J gene is TRBJ2-1; the D region may be TRBD1 or TRBD2, each matching 5 bases equally. The nucleotides are TGTGCCAGCTCAATGGGGGATTACTCCTACAATGAGCAGTTCTTC. Its product reads: CASSMGDYSYNEQFF.